The TCR beta chain under discussion was sequenced for a study of T cells in Graves' hyperthyroidism and ophthalmopathy. Study-level findings and limits: A model built on 13 V-J features separated ophthalmopathy from stable hyperthyroidism. Blood held most thyroid clonotypes expanded above 0.001 frequency. The model identified upcoming ophthalmopathy a median about 7.1 months ahead of onset.

With 3 bases clipped from V and 7 bases from J, the junction kept 7 bases outside the gene matches. CDR3 length: 15 amino acids. In germline, CDR1 is GTSNPN, CDR2 SVGIG (reference sequence). This clonotype showed up many times. Its target is not known. RNA transcripts provided the source from which TCR beta CDR3 regions were amplified. Initially, a first-round RT-PCR of the TCR CDR3 employed the HTBI primer set. TCRdb called the multiplex PCR reads again in MiXCR, with one record for every CDR3 protein. The sample records around 350,000 distinct CDR3 sequences, 14% being singletons. The origin of this receptor is a woman aged 30 to 39 with Graves' ophthalmopathy. Sequenced: blood. This chain joins TRBV30 and TRBJ2-2; 11 positions match TRBD2. CDR3 nucleotide sequence: TGTGCCTGGAGAGTAGCGGGGGGGCAGATCGGGGAGCTGTTTTTT. This sequence encodes CAWRVAGGQIGELFF.